The 17 T cell receptor beta chains below all came from one sample that was sequenced in a study of OX40 agonist ivuxolimab in advanced cancers. The data were produced by immunoSEQ multiplex PCR, yet TCRdb's version contains in-frame clones alone and is incomplete. The table lists nearly 70,000 clones, about 83% of them singletons, with 1.4% in the top ten. The material sequenced was CD4+ or CD8+ T cells sorted from blood, taken in a trial of the OX40 agonist ivuxolimab. The receptor source for this set is an adult with an advanced solid tumor such as melanoma, head and neck, liver or kidney cancer.

The rearrangement joins TRBV6-5 to TRBJ2-7; 10 bases are shared with TRBD1. This CDR3 contains 16 residues. CDR1 is MNHEY, CDR2 SVGAGI, per germline. Trimming at V came to 2 bases and at J to 4 bases, leaving 8 bases not matched to a gene. This CDR3 is CASSYTLTGGAYEQYF. CDR3 DNA sequence: TGTGCCAGCAGTTACACCTTGACAGGGGGCGCATACGAGCAGTACTTC.

This clone is a singleton in its sample. V gene TRBV27 combines with J gene TRBJ1-1; 8 bases line up with TRBD1. The CDR3 length is 15 residues. Unmatched junction bases numbered 3, after V lost 1 base and J lost 2 bases. Germline CDR1 MNHEY, CDR2 SMNVEV (reference sequence). The CDR3 sequence: CASSLLGTGNTEAFF. CDR3 bases: TGTGCCAGCAGTTTATTGGGGACAGGTAACACTGAAGCTTTCTTT.

J is TRBJ2-3 and V is TRBV14, with a tentative D call TRBD1 (5 bases). The germline V gene has CDR1 SGHDN and CDR2 FVKESK. The V and J ends lost 0 bases and 5 bases respectively, with 9 bases between them. The CDR3 runs 14 residues. The CDR3 DNA reads as TGTGCCAGCAGCCAAGACCCCAGGGTAGATACGCAGTATTTT. It yields the protein CASSQDPRVDTQYF.

The chain is built from TRBV10-1 and TRBJ2-3; a weak D match, TRBD1 (7 bases). V was trimmed by 5 bases and J by 5 bases, leaving 17 bases between them. Germline CDR1 WNHNN, CDR2 SYGVQD (reference sequence). The CDR3 extends over 15 amino acids. Written as DNA, the CDR3 is TGCGCCAGCAGTAGGGGGCAGGGAGGTCAAGATACGCAGTATTTT. It codes for CASSRGQGGQDTQYF.

The CDR3 region is CASNTGGGGNSPLHF. CDR3 sequence (DNA): TGTGCCAGCAATACGGGGGGAGGTGGCAATTCACCCCTCCACTTT. The chain links TRBV6-5 to TRBJ1-6, with a tentative D call TRBD1 (5 bases). Germline V gene sequence: CDR1 MNHEY, CDR2 SVGAGI. V lost 7 bases to trimming and J lost 7 bases, with 17 bases between them. This CDR3 region has 15 residues.

The V and J genes are TRBV7-9 and TRBJ2-2, with TRBD2 identical over 7 bases. J gave up 4 bases and V 1 base, and 3 bases lay outside the gene matches. This CDR3 is built from 15 residues. The germline V gene has CDR1 SEHNR and CDR2 FQNEAQ (reference sequence). The DNA of the CDR3 is TGTGCCAGCAGCTTAGGCGGGGGAAGCACCGGGGAGCTGTTTTTT. This encodes CASSLGGGSTGELFF.

This clone occurred a few times. The chain couples TRBV11-2 to TRBJ2-5; no clear D gene. The germline V gene encodes CDR1 SGHAT and CDR2 FQNNGV. The CDR3 length is 18 residues. Trimming removed 4 bases at V and 2 bases at J, with 23 bases between. The chain's CDR3 is CASSYALFAAGKQETQYF. The CDR3 DNA sequence: TGTGCCAGCAGCTACGCCCTTTTTGCGGCCGGAAAACAAGAGACCCAGTACTTC. The variable domain in full, with the rest retrieved from reference TRBV11-2 and TRBJ2-5, is EAGVAQSPRYKIIEKRQSVAFWCNPISGHATLYWYQQILGQGPKLLIQFQNNGVVDDSQLPKDRFSAERLKGVDSTLKIQPAKLEDSAVYLCASSYALFAAGKQETQYFGPGTRLLVL.

J is TRBJ2-3 and V is TRBV2; D might be TRBD1 (5 bases). The V end was cut by 6 bases, the J end by 2 bases, with 9 bases between. This CDR3 has 13 amino acids. CDR1 is SNHLY, CDR2 FYNNEI, per germline. The CDR3 region is CASRRTFTDTQYF. The DNA for the CDR3 is TGTGCCAGCAGGAGGACATTCACAGATACGCAGTATTTT.

The J gene is TRBJ2-7, the V gene TRBV19; 14 bases map to TRBD2. V lost 10 bases, J lost 2 bases, and 4 bases stayed unmatched. This CDR3 has 14 residues. CDR1 and CDR2 from the germline V gene are LNHDA and SQIVND (reference sequence). This CDR3 reads CATRTSGGTYEQYF. In DNA form, the CDR3 reads TGTGCCACCAGGACTAGCGGGGGGACCTACGAGCAGTACTTC.

This clone was observed a few times. The rearrangement links TRBV16 to TRBJ1-1, with a possible D match to TRBD1 (5 bases). The germline CDR1 and CDR2 sequences are KGHSY and FQNENV. V was shortened by 4 bases and J by 4 bases, with 16 bases between the two germline ends. The CDR3 consists of 15 residues. The CDR3 reads CASSLATGDLTEAFF. The CDR3 nucleotides are TGTGCCAGCAGCCTCGCAACCGGGGACCTCACTGAAGCTTTCTTT.

This chain uses TRBV7-9 with TRBJ1-1, with D possibly matching TRBD1 (5 bases). The V gene lost 3 bases and the J gene lost 5 bases, with 16 bases spanning the gap. CDR3 size: 15 residues. Germline V gene sequence: CDR1 SEHNR, CDR2 FQNEAQ (reference sequence). CDR3 loop: CASSLYGGGRTEAFF. The CDR3 nucleotides are TGTGCCAGCAGCTTGTACGGGGGAGGTCGGACTGAAGCTTTCTTT.

V gene TRBV6-1 combines with J gene TRBJ2-1; TRBD1 aligns across 7 bases. This CDR3 has 14 amino acids. Germline CDR1 MNHNS, CDR2 SASEGT. Trimming cost V 2 bases and J 9 bases; bases outside gene matches: 7. CDR3 region: CASSETLGGIEQFF. DNA of the CDR3: TGTGCCAGCAGTGAAACGTTAGGGGGCATTGAGCAGTTCTTC.

The chain joins TRBV27 to TRBJ2-7, with TRBD1 as a possible D gene (5 bases). V lost 7 bases and J 0 bases, leaving 16 bases between the germline ends. CDR1 is MNHEY, CDR2 SMNVEV, per germline (reference sequence). The CDR3 sequence is 15 residues long. CDR3 region: CASKEWQGSSYEQYF. The CDR3 DNA sequence: TGTGCCAGCAAAGAGTGGCAGGGAAGCTCCTACGAGCAGTACTTC.

The CDR3 region is CASSPSAGKDTQYF. CDR3 nucleotides: TGCGCCAGCAGCCCCTCGGCAGGGAAGGATACGCAGTATTTT. The rearrangement joins TRBV5-1 to TRBJ2-3, with D possibly matching TRBD1 (5 bases). This CDR3 region has 14 residues. V shed 4 bases and J shed 6 bases, with 15 bases lying between them. Germline V gives CDR1 SGHRS, CDR2 YFSETQ. The full variable domain, with the rest looked up from reference TRBV5-1 and TRBJ2-3, is KAGVTQTPRYLIKTRGQQVTLSCSPISGHRSVSWYQQTPGQGLQFLFEYFSETQRNKGNFPGRFSGRQFSNSRSEMNVSTLELGDSALYLCASSPSAGKDTQYFGPGTRLTVL.

The chain carries TRBV10-3 and TRBJ1-2; 8 nucleotides agree with TRBD1. Trimming at V came to 6 bases and at J to 4 bases, leaving 13 bases not matched to a gene. CDR1 is ENHRY, CDR2 SYGVKD, per germline. The CDR3 consists of 16 residues. The CDR3, as DNA: TGTGCCATCAGGCCGGGACAGGTACATATTACCTATGGCTACACCTTC. It codes for CAIRPGQVHITYGYTF.

The V and J genes are TRBV19 and TRBJ2-5; 12 bases map to TRBD1. The CDR3 is 16 amino acids. The J segment lost 5 bases and the V segment lost 3 bases, leaving 7 bases of the junction unmatched. Germline V CDR1 and CDR2: LNHDA, SQIVND (reference sequence). The CDR3 sequence: CASSILGTGGGETQYF. The CDR3 DNA follows: TGTGCCAGTAGTATTCTCGGGACAGGGGGCGGGGAGACCCAGTACTTC.

CDR3 DNA: TGTGCCAGCAGCTTGGGACTAGCGGGGTCCTACGAGCAGTACTTC. Protein product: CASSLGLAGSYEQYF. This rearrangement joins TRBV5-4 to TRBJ2-7, with TRBD2 identical over 11 bases. CDR1 is SGHNT, CDR2 YYREEE, per germline (reference sequence). The CDR3 is made up of 15 amino acids. V shed 0 bases and J 1 base; nucleotides not matched to a gene: 0.